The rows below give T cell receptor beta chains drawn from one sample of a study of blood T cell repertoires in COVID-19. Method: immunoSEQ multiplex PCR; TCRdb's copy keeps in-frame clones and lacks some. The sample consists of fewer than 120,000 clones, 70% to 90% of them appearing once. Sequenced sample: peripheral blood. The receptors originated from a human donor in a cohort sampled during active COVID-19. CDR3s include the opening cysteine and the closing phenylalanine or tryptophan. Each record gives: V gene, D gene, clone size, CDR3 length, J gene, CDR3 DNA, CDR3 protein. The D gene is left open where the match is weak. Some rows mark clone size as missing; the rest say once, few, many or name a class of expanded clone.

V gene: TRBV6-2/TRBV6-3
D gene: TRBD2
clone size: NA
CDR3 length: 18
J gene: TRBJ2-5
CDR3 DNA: TGTGCCAGCAGTTACGGTGTGGCTAGCGGGAGGAATGTGGAGACCCAGTACTTC
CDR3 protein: CASSYGVASGRNVETQYF

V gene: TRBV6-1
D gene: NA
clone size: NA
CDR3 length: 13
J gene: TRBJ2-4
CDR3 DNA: TGTGCCAGCAGTGAAGAAGACGGGAACATTCAGTACTTC
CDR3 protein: CASSEEDGNIQYF

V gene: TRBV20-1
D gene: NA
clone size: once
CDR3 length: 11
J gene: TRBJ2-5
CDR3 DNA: TGCAGTGCTACCCATCAAGAGACCCAGTACTTC
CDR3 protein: CSATHQETQYF

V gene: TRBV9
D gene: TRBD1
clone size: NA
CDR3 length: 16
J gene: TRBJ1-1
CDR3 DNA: TGTGCCAGCAGCAAACAGGGGGTCATGTCTAACACTGAAGCTTTCTTT
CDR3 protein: CASSKQGVMSNTEAFF

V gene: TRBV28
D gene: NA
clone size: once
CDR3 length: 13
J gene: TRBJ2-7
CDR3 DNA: TGTGCCAGCAGTCCGGCAGGTTACTACGAGCAGTACTTC
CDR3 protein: CASSPAGYYEQYF

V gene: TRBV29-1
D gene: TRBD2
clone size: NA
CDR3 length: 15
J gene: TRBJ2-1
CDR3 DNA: TGCAGCGTTCCCCCACTAGCGGGAGGGCCAGGGGAGCAGTTCTTC
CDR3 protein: CSVPPLAGGPGEQFF

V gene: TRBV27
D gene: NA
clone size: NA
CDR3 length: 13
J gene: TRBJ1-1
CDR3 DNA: TGTGCCAGCAGTTTTTCCTGGAACACTGAAGCTTTCTTT
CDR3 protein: CASSFSWNTEAFF

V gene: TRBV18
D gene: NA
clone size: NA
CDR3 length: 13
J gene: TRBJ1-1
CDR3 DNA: TGTGCCAGCTCACCAAAGGCGGGGACTGAAGCTTTCTTT
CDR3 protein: CASSPKAGTEAFF

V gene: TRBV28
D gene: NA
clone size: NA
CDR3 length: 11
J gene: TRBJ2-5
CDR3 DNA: TGTGCCAGCAGAGTGAGGGAGACCCAGTACTTC
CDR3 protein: CASRVRETQYF

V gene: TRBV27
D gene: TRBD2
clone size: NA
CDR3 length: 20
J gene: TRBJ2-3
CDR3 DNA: TGTGCCAGCAGTTCGGGGACGGGACTAGCGGGTTTAGCTAGCACAGATACGCAGTATTTT
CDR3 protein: CASSSGTGLAGLASTDTQYF

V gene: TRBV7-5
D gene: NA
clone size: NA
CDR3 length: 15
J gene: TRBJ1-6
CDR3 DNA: TGTGCCAGAAGCCCAAGGGGCAGCTATAATTCACCCCTCCACTTT
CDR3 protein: CARSPRGSYNSPLHF

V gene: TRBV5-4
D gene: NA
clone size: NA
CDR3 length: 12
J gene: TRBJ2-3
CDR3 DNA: TGTGCCAGCAGTACCGAGTCGGATACGCAGTATTTT
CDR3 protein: CASSTESDTQYF

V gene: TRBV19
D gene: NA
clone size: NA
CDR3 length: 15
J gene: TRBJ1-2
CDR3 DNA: TGTGCCAGTAGTATACCCAGCGGTTCTAACTATGGCTACACCTTC
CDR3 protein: CASSIPSGSNYGYTF

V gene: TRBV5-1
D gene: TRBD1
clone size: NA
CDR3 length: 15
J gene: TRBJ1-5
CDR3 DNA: TGCGCCAGCAGCTCCTTCGGACAGGCCGGGCAGCCCCAGCATTTT
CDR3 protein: CASSSFGQAGQPQHF

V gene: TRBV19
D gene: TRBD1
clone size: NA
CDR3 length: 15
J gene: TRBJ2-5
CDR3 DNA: TGTGCCAGTAGTGTCGACAGGGGTTGGCAAGAGACCCAGTACTTC
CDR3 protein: CASSVDRGWQETQYF

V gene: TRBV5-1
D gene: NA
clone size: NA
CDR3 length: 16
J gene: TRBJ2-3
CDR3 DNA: TGCGCCAGCAGCTGGCAGGCTAGACAGAGCACAGATACGCAGTATTTT
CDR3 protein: CASSWQARQSTDTQYF

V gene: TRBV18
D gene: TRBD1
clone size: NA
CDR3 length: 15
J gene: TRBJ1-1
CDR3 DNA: TGTGCCAGCTCACCCCCGAACAGGGGCGACACTGAAGCTTTCTTT
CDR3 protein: CASSPPNRGDTEAFF

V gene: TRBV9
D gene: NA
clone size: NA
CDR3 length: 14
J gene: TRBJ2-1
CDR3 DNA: TGTGCCAGCAGCGTAGGGACTAGAGGGGGTGAGCAGTTCTTC
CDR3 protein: CASSVGTRGGEQFF

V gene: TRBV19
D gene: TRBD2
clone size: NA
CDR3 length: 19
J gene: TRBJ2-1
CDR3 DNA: TGTGCCAGTAGTTCGCGTCCCTCTAGCGGGAGGATCCCCTACAATGAGCAGTTCTTC
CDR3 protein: CASSSRPSSGRIPYNEQFF

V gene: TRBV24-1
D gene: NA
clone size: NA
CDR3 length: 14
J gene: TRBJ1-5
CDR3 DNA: TGTGCCACCAGTGATTACAGGGCCCATCAGCCCCAGCATTTT
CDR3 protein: CATSDYRAHQPQHF

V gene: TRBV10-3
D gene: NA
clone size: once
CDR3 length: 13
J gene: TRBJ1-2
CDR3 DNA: TGTGCCATCAGTGAGGGCTATCCGGGAGGCTACACCTTC
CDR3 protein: CAISEGYPGGYTF

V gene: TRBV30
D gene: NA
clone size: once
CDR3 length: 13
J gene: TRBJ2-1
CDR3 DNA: TGTGCCTGGAGTGTACGGGGGGCGGATGAGCAGTTCTTC
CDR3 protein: CAWSVRGADEQFF

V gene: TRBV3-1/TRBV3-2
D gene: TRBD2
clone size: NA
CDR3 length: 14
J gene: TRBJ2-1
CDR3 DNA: TGTGCCAGCAGCCAAGGCCTAGCGGGGGGGCCGAAGTTCTTC
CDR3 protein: CASSQGLAGGPKFF

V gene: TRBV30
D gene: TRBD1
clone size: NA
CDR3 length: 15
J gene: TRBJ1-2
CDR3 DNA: TGTGCCTGGAGTGTACCTAGACAGGGGGTTGTTGGCTACACCTTC
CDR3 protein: CAWSVPRQGVVGYTF

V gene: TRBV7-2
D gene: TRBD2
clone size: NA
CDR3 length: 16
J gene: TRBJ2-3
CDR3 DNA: TGTGCCAGCAGCTCACGGAGCGGGAGCGGCACAGATACGCAGTATTTT
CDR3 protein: CASSSRSGSGTDTQYF

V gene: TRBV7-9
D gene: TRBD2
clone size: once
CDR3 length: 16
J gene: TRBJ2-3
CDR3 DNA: TGTGCCAGCAGCTCCTGGACTAGCAGCGGCACAGATACGCAGTATTTT
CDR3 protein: CASSSWTSSGTDTQYF

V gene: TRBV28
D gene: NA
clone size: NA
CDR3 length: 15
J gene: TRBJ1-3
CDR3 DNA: TGTGCCACCTCCGAACAGGTACTCTCTGGAAACACCATATATTTT
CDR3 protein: CATSEQVLSGNTIYF

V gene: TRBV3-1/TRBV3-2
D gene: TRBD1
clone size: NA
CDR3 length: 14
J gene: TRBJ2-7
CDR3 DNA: TGTGCCAGCAGCCCACTGGGACAGACCTACGAGCAGTACTTC
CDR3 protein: CASSPLGQTYEQYF

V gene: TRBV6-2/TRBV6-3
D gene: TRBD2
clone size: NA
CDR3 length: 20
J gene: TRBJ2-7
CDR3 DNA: TGTGCCAGCAGTCTCCGACAGGGGGTCCGACTAGCGGGAGGGCCAGGAGAGCAGTACTTC
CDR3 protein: CASSLRQGVRLAGGPGEQYF

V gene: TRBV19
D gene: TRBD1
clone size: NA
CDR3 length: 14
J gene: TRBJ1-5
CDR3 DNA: TGTGCCAGTAGAAACAGGGGTGGCAATCAGCCCCAGCATTTT
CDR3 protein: CASRNRGGNQPQHF

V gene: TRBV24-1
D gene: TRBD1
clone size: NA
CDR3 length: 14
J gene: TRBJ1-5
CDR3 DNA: TGTGCCACCAGTGATCAAACAGGGGTCCAGCCCCAGCATTTT
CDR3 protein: CATSDQTGVQPQHF

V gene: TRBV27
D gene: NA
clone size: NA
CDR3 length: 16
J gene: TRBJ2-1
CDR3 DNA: TGTGCCAGCAGTCCGATTTTGGCCCGCTCCTACAATGAGCAGTTCTTC
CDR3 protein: CASSPILARSYNEQFF

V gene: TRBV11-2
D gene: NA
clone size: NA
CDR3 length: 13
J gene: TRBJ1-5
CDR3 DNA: TGTGCCAGCAGCTTAGTCCAGAATCAGCCCCAGCATTTT
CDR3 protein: CASSLVQNQPQHF

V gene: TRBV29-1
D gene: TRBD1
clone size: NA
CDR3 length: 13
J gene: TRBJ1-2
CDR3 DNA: TGCAGCGTGGCCCTGAGGGGGCCGATTGGCTACACCTTC
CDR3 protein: CSVALRGPIGYTF

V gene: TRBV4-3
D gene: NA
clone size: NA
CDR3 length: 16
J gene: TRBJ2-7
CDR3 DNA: TGCGCCAGCAGCCAAGACTCGGGCAGGGCAGCGTACGAGCAGTACTTC
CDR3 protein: CASSQDSGRAAYEQYF

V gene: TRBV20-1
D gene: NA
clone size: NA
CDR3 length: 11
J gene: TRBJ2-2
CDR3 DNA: TGCAGTGCTGTTAGCCCCGGGGAGCTGTTTTTT
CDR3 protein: CSAVSPGELFF

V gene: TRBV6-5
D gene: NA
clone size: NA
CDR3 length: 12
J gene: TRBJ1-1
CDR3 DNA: TGTGCCAGCAGTCAGTGGAACACTGAAGCTTTCTTT
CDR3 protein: CASSQWNTEAFF

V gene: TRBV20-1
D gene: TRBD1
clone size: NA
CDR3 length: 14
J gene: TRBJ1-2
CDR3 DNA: TGCAGTGCTAGTACAGGGGGAAATCTACATGGCTACACCTTC
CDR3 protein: CSASTGGNLHGYTF

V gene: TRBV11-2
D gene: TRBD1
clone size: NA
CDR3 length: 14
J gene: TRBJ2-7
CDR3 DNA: TGTGCCAGCAGCTTCGGACAGGGGCGCTACGAGCAGTACTTC
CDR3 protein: CASSFGQGRYEQYF

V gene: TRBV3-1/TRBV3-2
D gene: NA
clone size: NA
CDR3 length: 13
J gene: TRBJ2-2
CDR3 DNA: TGTGCCAGCAGCCAAGAAGGGCAGGGGCGAATGTTTTTT
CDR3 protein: CASSQEGQGRMFF

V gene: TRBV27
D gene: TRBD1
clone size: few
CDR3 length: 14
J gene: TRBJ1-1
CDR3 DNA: TGTGCCAGCAGTCGACGAGGACAGGGGGTGGAAGCTTTCTTT
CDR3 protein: CASSRRGQGVEAFF

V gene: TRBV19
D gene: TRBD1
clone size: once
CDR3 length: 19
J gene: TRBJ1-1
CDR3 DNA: TGTGCCAGTAGTAGCCTAACGTCGGGGGACAGGGGGCGGAACACTGAAGCTTTCTTT
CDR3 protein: CASSSLTSGDRGRNTEAFF

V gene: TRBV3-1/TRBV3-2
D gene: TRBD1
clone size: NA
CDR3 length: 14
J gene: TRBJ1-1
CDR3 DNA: TGTGCCAGCAGCCAAGGACAGGGTGACACTGAAGCTTTCTTT
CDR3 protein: CASSQGQGDTEAFF

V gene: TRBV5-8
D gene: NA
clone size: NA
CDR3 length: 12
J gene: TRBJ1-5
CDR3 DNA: TGTGCCAGCAGCGGCTTGAATCAGCCCCAGCATTTT
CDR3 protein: CASSGLNQPQHF

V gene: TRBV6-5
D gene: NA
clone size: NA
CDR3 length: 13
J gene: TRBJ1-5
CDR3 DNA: TGTGCCAGTCGAGGGGGTTTAAATCAGCCCCAGCATTTT
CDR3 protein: CASRGGLNQPQHF

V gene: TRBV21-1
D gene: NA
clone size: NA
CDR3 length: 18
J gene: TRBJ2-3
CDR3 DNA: TGTGCCAGCAGCAAACAATGGACAGGGGTGGAGAGCGCAGATACGCAGTATTTT
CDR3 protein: CASSKQWTGVESADTQYF